Following are 32 T cell receptor beta chains from one sample sequenced in a study of molecular identifiers for immune sequencing clone quantification. TCRdb itself ran the PCR reads through MiXCR, one entry per CDR3 protein. Among about 500,000 distinct CDR3 sequences, approximately 25% were seen once, and the ten largest hold around 0.78%. Sample: naive CD8+ T cells from blood, with Jurkat cell RNA spiked in. The subset was: FACS-sorted CD8+CD4-CCR7+CD45RA+ naive T cells. These receptor sequences come from a human donor in good health. Some libraries in this study had Jurkat cell RNA spiked in.

This clonotype was seen a single time. This may stem from a read error, because a much larger clone lies one nucleotide away. The V call is TRBV19, the J call TRBJ2-3; D is unclear. The CDR3 consists of 14 residues. CDR1 and CDR2 (germline): LNHDA, SQIVND (reference sequence). The CDR3 protein is CASSIQAGADTRYF. The CDR3 DNA is TGTGCCAGTAGTATCCAGGCAGGTGCAGATACGCGGTATTTT.

Concerning this clonotype itself: Being one base from a much bigger clone, this may be a read error. The J gene is TRBJ2-3, the V gene TRBV9, with TRBD2 as a possible D gene (6 bases). The CDR3 spans 13 residues. From germline, CDR1 is SGDLS and CDR2 YYNGEE. The CDR3 here is CASSVVRDFTRYF. CDR3 nucleotides: TGTGCCAGCAGCGTAGTTAGGGACTTTACGCGGTATTTT.

The chain carries TRBV30 and TRBJ2-7; D call uncertain. Per the germline V gene, CDR1 is GTSNPN and CDR2 is SVGIG (reference sequence). Deletions cut 2 bases from V and 1 base from J, with 12 bases between. The CDR3 length is 14 residues. As DNA, the CDR3 is TGTGCCTGGAGTCACCCCACCGAGTCCTACGAGCAGTACTTC. Translation: CAWSHPTESYEQYF.

This clonotype came up a few times. The chain carries TRBV7-9 and TRBJ2-3; 9 bases fit TRBD1. The CDR3 extends over 17 amino acids. Trimming removed 1 base from V and 5 bases from J; junction bases left unmatched: 10. Germline V gene data show CDR1 as SEHNR and CDR2 as FQNEAQ (reference sequence). This CDR3 reads CASSLVETGGGRDTQYF. The DNA of the CDR3 is TGTGCCAGCAGCTTAGTCGAGACAGGGGGTGGCCGAGATACGCAGTATTTT.

In the case of this clonotype: A clone one base away is much larger, so this may be a read error. The chain recombines TRBV28 with TRBJ2-7; D remains unclear. This CDR3 has 15 residues. V dropped 3 bases and J dropped 1 base, with 13 bases sitting between them. Germline V gives CDR1 MDHEN, CDR2 SYDVKM. The DNA for the CDR3 is TGTGCCAGCAGTTTTCGAGGAGAACATTCCTACGAGCAGTACTTC. As protein: CASSFRGEHSYEQYF. The full variable domain, its missing parts supplied by reference TRBV28 and TRBJ2-7, is DVKVTQSSRYLVKRTGEKVFLECVQDMDHENMFWYRQDPGLGLRLIYFSYDVKMKEKGDIPEGYSVSREKKERFSLILESASTNQTSMYLCASSFRGEHSYEQYFGPGTRLTVT.

The chain carries TRBV11-2 and TRBJ1-1; 7 nucleotides align to TRBD1. The V gene end was trimmed by 5 bases and the J gene end by 5 bases; junction bases not matched to a gene: 11. Germline values: CDR1 SGHAT, CDR2 FQNNGV. This CDR3 region has 15 residues. The CDR3 sequence is CASSTSQGGRTEAFF. CDR3 bases: TGTGCCAGCAGCACTTCCCAGGGGGGGAGGACTGAAGCTTTCTTT.

The rearrangement joins TRBV11-2 to TRBJ2-2; D unresolved. The CDR3 extends over 13 amino acids. Trimming shortened V by 6 bases and J by 0 bases, and 5 bases separated the two germline ends. Germline CDR1 reads SGHAT; CDR2 reads FQNNGV. CDR3 amino acids: CASSFPNTGELFF. Here the CDR3 DNA reads TGTGCCAGCAGTTTCCCGAACACCGGGGAGCTGTTTTTT.

This clonotype was detected ten times or more. The rearrangement joins TRBV6-5 to TRBJ2-3; D is possibly TRBD1 (5 bases). The ends were cut back, 5 bases at V and 6 bases at J, with 15 bases in the middle. The CDR3 consists of 14 residues. Germline V CDR1 and CDR2: MNHEY, SVGAGI. CDR3 sequence reads: CASSAQGFGDTQYF. The CDR3 DNA is TGTGCCAGCAGTGCCCAGGGCTTCGGTGATACGCAGTATTTT.

Concerning this clonotype: A much larger clonotype is one base distant, so this may be a read error. This chain links TRBV4-3 with TRBJ1-2, with D maybe TRBD1 (5 bases). The germline V gene has CDR1 LGHNA and CDR2 YSLEER. The length of the CDR3 is 14 residues. V was pared by 1 base and J by 2 bases, with 8 bases between. CDR3: CASSQGSGNYGYTF. CDR3 bases: TGCGCCAGCAGCCAAGGTTCAGGGAACTATGGCTACACCTTC.

The CDR3 here is CASTAGGQGEQFF. The CDR3 DNA sequence: TGCGCCAGTACAGCGGGGGGGCAGGGAGAGCAGTTCTTC. The gene calls are TRBV10-2 and TRBJ2-1, with 10 nucleotides matching TRBD2. Looked up from germline, CDR1 is WSHSY and CDR2 is SAAADI. The trim removed 9 bases at V and 10 bases at J, leaving 9 bases unmatched. The CDR3 spans 13 residues.

This clonotype appeared many times. V and J are TRBV5-6 and TRBJ2-6, with D possibly being TRBD2 (6 bases). The length of the CDR3 is 14 residues. Germline V gene sequence: CDR1 SGHDT, CDR2 YYEEEE. V gave up 4 bases and J gave up 3 bases, with 8 bases separating them. DNA of the CDR3: TGTGCCAGCAGCGGAGGGATTGGGGCCAACGTCCTGACTTTC. It specifies CASSGGIGANVLTF.

The chain links TRBV5-1 to TRBJ2-5, with D maybe TRBD1 (7 bases). Germline CDR1 reads SGHRS; CDR2 reads YFSETQ. This CDR3 has 15 residues. The ends were cut back, 4 bases at V and 5 bases at J, with 18 bases in the middle. The CDR3 is CASSGGTASSETQYF. DNA of the CDR3: TGCGCCAGCAGCGGCGGGACAGCCTCCTCGGAGACCCAGTACTTC.

On this clonotype itself: At one boundary the junction diverges from the germline segment, which might be a read error. The chain recombines TRBV4-3 with TRBJ1-1; D is ambiguous. The CDR3 contains 15 residues. From germline, CDR1 is LGHNA and CDR2 YSLEER. CDR3: CASSQPRAPATEAFF. CDR3 in DNA: TGCGCCAGCAGCCAGCCCCGGGCCCCAGCCACAGAAGCATTCTTT.

The chain combines TRBV10-3 with TRBJ1-1, with D possibly TRBD1 on 6 matching bases. V was trimmed by 0 bases and J by 5 bases, leaving 13 bases between them. Germline V gives CDR1 ENHRY, CDR2 SYGVKD. The CDR3 has 15 residues. CDR3 region: CAISESGGPGTEAFF. The DNA for the CDR3 is TGTGCCATCAGTGAGTCGGGGGGGCCGGGAACTGAAGCTTTCTTT.

The rearrangement joins TRBV28 to TRBJ2-1; D may match TRBD1 or TRBD2 (5 bases each). The ends were cut back, 6 bases at V and 5 bases at J, with 11 bases in the middle. The CDR3 extends over 13 amino acids. Germline V gene lookup returns CDR1 MDHEN and CDR2 SYDVKM. This CDR3 reads CASSIGTDNEQFF. In nucleotides, the CDR3 is TGTGCCAGCAGCATCGGGACGGACAATGAGCAGTTCTTC.

A remark on this clonotype: A much larger clone differs by one base, so this may be a read error. This sequence joins TRBV7-2 and TRBJ2-7; 10 bases fit TRBD1. Trimming at V came to 8 bases and at J to 2 bases, leaving 15 bases not matched to a gene. Germline CDR1 reads SGHTA; CDR2 reads FQGNSA. The length of the CDR3 is 17 residues. The CDR3 reads CASGPPRGDRGAYEQYF. CDR3 nucleotides: TGTGCCAGCGGCCCCCCACGTGGGGACAGGGGTGCCTACGAGCAGTACTTC.

This chain joins TRBV4-3 and TRBJ2-7; 10 bases line up with TRBD1. CDR1 is LGHNA, CDR2 YSLEER, per germline. J was trimmed by 7 bases and V by 1 base; bases with no gene match: 10. The CDR3 has 16 residues. CDR3 in DNA: TGCGCCAGCAGCCAAGCGGACAGGGGGACAGGAGGGGAGCAGTACTTC. This translates into CASSQADRGTGGEQYF.

This rearrangement joins TRBV4-1 to TRBJ2-1, with 11 bases matching TRBD2. J gave up 6 bases and V 1 base, and 2 bases lay outside the gene matches. The CDR3 spans 15 residues. Germline V gene lookup returns CDR1 MGHRA and CDR2 YSYEKL. The chain's CDR3 is CASSQVSGGANEQFF. Here the CDR3 DNA reads TGCGCCAGCAGCCAAGTTAGCGGGGGGGCCAATGAGCAGTTCTTC.

About this clonotype itself: This clone may be a read error of a much larger clone one base away. The gene calls are TRBV12-3 or TRBV12-4 and TRBJ1-5; D call uncertain. This CDR3 has 15 amino acids. Here the CDR3 reads CASSSSGYSDQPQHF. CDR3 nucleotide sequence: TGTGCCAGCAGTTCGTCGGGGTATAGCGATCAGCCCCAGCATTTT.

CDR3 sequence reads: CASSQALAQPTTDTQYF. The CDR3 region has the DNA TGTGCCAGCAGCCAAGCTCTGGCCCAACCGACGACAGATACGCAGTATTTT. The chain links TRBV3-1 to TRBJ2-3; D remains unclear. With 1 base removed from V and 3 bases from J, the gap between germline ends came to 17 bases. Germline values: CDR1 LGHDT, CDR2 YNNKEL (reference sequence). This CDR3 spans 17 amino acids.

In regard to this clonotype: Compared with germline, one end of the junction differs, possibly owing to a read error. The rearrangement joins TRBV13 to TRBJ2-1; 8 nucleotides line up with TRBD2. Germline V CDR1 and CDR2: PRHDT, FYEKMQ (reference sequence). There are 16 residues in the CDR3. The CDR3 protein is CASSFYPSGGYSEQFF. The DNA for the CDR3 is TGTGCCAGCAGCTTTTATCCAAGCGGGGGATACAGTGAGCAGTTCTTC. The full variable domain, with the rest looked up from reference TRBV13 and TRBJ2-1, is AAGVIQSPRHLIKEKRETATLKCYPIPRHDTVYWYQQGPGQDPQFLISFYEKMQSDKGSIPDRFSAQQFSDYHSELNMSSLELGDSALYFCASSFYPSGGYSEQFFGPGTRLTVL.

This clonotype was counted between two and nine times. This sequence joins TRBV3-1 and TRBJ2-5; 9 nucleotides align to TRBD2. J was trimmed by 1 base and V by 7 bases; bases with no gene match: 4. CDR1 LGHDT and CDR2 YNNKEL come from the germline V gene (reference sequence). This CDR3 comprises 14 residues. CDR3 coding DNA: TGTGCCAGCATTCTAGCGGGATTCCAAGAGACCCAGTACTTC. This sequence encodes CASILAGFQETQYF.

This clonotype has just a few counts. The V gene is TRBV4-3, the J gene TRBJ1-2; 9 nucleotides match TRBD1. CDR3 length: 16 residues. The J segment lost 4 bases and the V segment lost 0 bases, leaving 6 bases of the junction unmatched. Germline V gene lookup returns CDR1 LGHNA and CDR2 YSLEER. The CDR3 region has the DNA TGCGCCAGCAGCCAAGATTTACAGGGGGCAAGCTATGGCTACACCTTC. It translates to CASSQDLQGASYGYTF.

This sequence joins TRBV20-1 and TRBJ2-2; possible D gene TRBD2, 6 bases. Germline CDR1 reads DFQATT; CDR2 reads SNEGSKA (reference sequence). This CDR3 has 14 amino acids. V dropped 0 bases and J dropped 3 bases, with 8 bases sitting between them. The CDR3 region has the DNA TGCAGTGCTAGAGACAGGGAGGACACCGGGGAGCTGTTTTTT. Its translation: CSARDREDTGELFF.

This clonotype appeared many times. The chain recombines TRBV29-1 with TRBJ2-3; 12 bases are shared with TRBD2. Germline V gene data show CDR1 as SQVTM and CDR2 as ANQGSEA. Trimming at V came to 8 bases and at J to 6 bases, leaving 9 bases not matched to a gene. The CDR3 runs 14 residues. The CDR3 loop reads CSTLGLAGSDTQYF. CDR3 in DNA: TGCAGCACCCTAGGACTAGCGGGGTCGGATACGCAGTATTTT.

Only a few counts were recorded for this clonotype. The gene calls are TRBV20-1 and TRBJ2-1; possibly TRBD2 for D (5 bases). The V gene lost 3 bases and the J gene lost 8 bases, with 17 bases spanning the gap. This CDR3 has 14 residues. Germline CDR1 and CDR2: DFQATT and SNEGSKA (reference sequence). CDR3 sequence: CSARSGLNTDEQFF. The CDR3 DNA follows: TGCAGTGCTAGGAGCGGTCTTAACACGGATGAGCAGTTCTTC.

This clonotype was counted only a few times. The chain combines TRBV7-9 with TRBJ2-1; 8 nucleotides agree with TRBD2. The CDR3 sequence is 15 residues long. Germline V CDR1 and CDR2: SEHNR, FQNEAQ (reference sequence). Unmatched junction bases numbered 1, after V lost 0 bases and J lost 3 bases. The CDR3 loop is CASSLASGVYNEQFF. The CDR3 region has the DNA TGTGCCAGCAGCTTAGCTAGCGGGGTCTACAATGAGCAGTTCTTC. Combining the CDR3 with reference TRBV7-9 and TRBJ2-1 gives the whole variable domain DTGVSQNPRHKITKRGQNVTFRCDPISEHNRLYWYRQTLGQGPEFLTYFQNEAQLEKSRLLSDRFSAERPKGSFSTLEIQRTEQGDSAMYLCASSLASGVYNEQFFGPGTRLTVL.

As regards this clonotype: With a much larger clone just one base away, this may be a read error. The chain employs TRBV4-3 and TRBJ1-1, with 9 bases matching TRBD1. Germline lookup yields CDR1 LGHNA and CDR2 YSLEER. There are 17 residues in the CDR3. The CDR3 reads CASSQDWTGVGLTEAVF. CDR3 sequence (DNA): TGCGCCAGCAGCCAAGATTGGACAGGGGTCGGTTTAACTGAAGCTGTCTTT.

Details on this clonotype: Possible read error: a much larger clone is one base away. The chain uses TRBV20-1 and TRBJ2-3; D might be TRBD2 (6 bases). The germline CDR1 and CDR2 sequences are DFQATT and SNEGSKA (reference sequence). The CDR3 loop spans 15 amino acids. As DNA, the CDR3 is TGCAGTGCTACAGACAGTCTTACTAGCACAGGTACGCAGTATTTT. Protein: CSATDSLTSTGTQYF.

The chain has TRBV5-1 and TRBJ1-3; D not resolved. CDR1 is SGHRS and CDR2 is YFSETQ in the germline V gene. Trimming stripped 5 bases from V and 0 bases from J, with 9 bases between. This CDR3 is built from 14 residues. In DNA, the CDR3 is TGCGCCAGCAGTTGGACGGGCTCTGGAAACACCATATATTTT. Translating gives CASSWTGSGNTIYF.

This clonotype was seen at least ten times. The J gene is TRBJ2-7, the V gene TRBV7-6; 8 bases match TRBD2. The CDR3 spans 15 residues. CDR1 is SGHVS, CDR2 FNYEAQ, per germline. V shed 7 bases, J shed 5 bases, and the junction held 13 bases outside the gene matches. In DNA, the CDR3 is TGTGCCAGCACCTCGCTCCACGGGGGGGTAGACGAGCAGTACTTC. Amino acid sequence: CASTSLHGGVDEQYF.

About this clonotype: The junction departs from germline at one end; a sequencing error may be responsible. J is TRBJ2-1 and V is TRBV27; no clear D. Looked up from germline, CDR1 is MNHEY and CDR2 is SMNVEV (reference sequence). The CDR3 is 15 amino acids. Here the CDR3 DNA reads TGTGCCAGCGGTTTGGGGATTAGCTCCTACAATGAGCAGTTCTTC. Protein product: CASGLGISSYNEQFF.